Listed below are T cell receptor beta chains from one sample, sequenced in a study of human T cells and chemical hapten exposure. Each CDR3 protein gets one entry after TCRdb re-called the RACE reads with MiXCR. The data contain about 49,000 distinct CDR3 sequences, approximately 9.1% of them singletons. The sample here was whole blood, taken in connection with sensitization to the hapten diphenylcyclopropenone (DPC). All receptors come from a woman in her fifties or sixties with alopecia areata. Some clones in this sample may be carry-over from other donors' samples. The CDR3 runs from the conserved cysteine through the conserved F or W. A D gene is named only where the DNA matches it firmly. Clone size is given for some rows only: seen once, a few or many times, or a class if the clone is expanded.

v_gene,abundance,d_gene,j_gene,CDR3nt,CDR3aa
TRBV20-1,many,NA,TRBJ1-2,TGCAGTGCGGGACACTATGGCTACACCTTC,CSAGHYGYTF
TRBV9,few,NA,TRBJ2-7,TGTGCCAGCAGCGTACGGTTTGAAGGCTACGAGCAGTACTTC,CASSVRFEGYEQYF
TRBV12-3/TRBV12-4,many,TRBD1,TRBJ1-6,TGTGCCAGCAGTTACGGACAGGGGTATAATTCACCCCTCCACTTT,CASSYGQGYNSPLHF
TRBV3-2,many,NA,TRBJ2-7,TGTGCCAGCGCTAGCTACTACGAGCAGTACTTC,CASASYYEQYF
TRBV20-1,many,NA,TRBJ1-5,TGCAGTGCTATGAGACAGCCTTATAGCAATCAGCCCCAGCATTTT,CSAMRQPYSNQPQHF
TRBV12-3/TRBV12-4,NA,NA,TRBJ2-2,TGTGCCAGCAGTTTAGGAAGGGCGGCTAGCGCACCAACCGGGGAGCTGTTTTTT,CASSLGRAASAPTGELFF
TRBV6-1,many,TRBD1,TRBJ1-1,TGTGCCAGCAGTCCGACAGGGTTCACTGAAGCTTTCTTT,CASSPTGFTEAFF
TRBV28,NA,NA,TRBJ2-5,TGTGCCAGCAGTTTGGACCAGCTCGAGACCCAGTACTTC,CASSLDQLETQYF
TRBV28,many,NA,TRBJ1-4,TGTGCCAGCAGAAGACCGGGACGGGATGAAAAACTGTTTTTT,CASRRPGRDEKLFF
TRBV28,many,NA,TRBJ2-7,TGTGCCAGCAGTAGCGTCTCCTACGAGCAGTACTTC,CASSSVSYEQYF
TRBV6-1,many,NA,TRBJ2-5,NA,CASSVFRGRQETQYF
TRBV20-1,NA,NA,TRBJ2-3,TGCAGTGCTCCTCTGGCAATCTACACAGATACGCAGTATTTT,CSAPLAIYTDTQYF
TRBV29-1,many,TRBD2,TRBJ2-1,TGCAGCGTTCACCCGGGACTAGCGGGGGAGCAGTTCTTC,CSVHPGLAGEQFF
TRBV2,many,NA,TRBJ1-6,TGTGCCAGCACCTCTAGGCAGCTGCCATGGGGAGATTCACCCCTCCACTTT,CASTSRQLPWGDSPLHF
TRBV28,many,NA,TRBJ1-5,TGTGCCAGCAGTTTAGTTTCGAATCAGCCCCAGCATTTT,CASSLVSNQPQHF
TRBV7-9,few,TRBD1,TRBJ1-1,TGTGCCAGCAGCCGACGGGACAGGGGGCCTGAAGCTTTCTTT,CASSRRDRGPEAFF
TRBV18,NA,NA,TRBJ2-7,TGTGCCAGCTCACCATCCCCAACGATCAGCCCCTACGAGCAGTACTTC,CASSPSPTISPYEQYF
TRBV20-1,many,TRBD2,TRBJ2-7,TGCAGTGCTAGGGGTAAACTAGCGGGGGCCTACGAGCAGTACTTC,CSARGKLAGAYEQYF
TRBV6-5,few,NA,TRBJ1-6,TGTGCCAGCAGTTATGTGAGCGGTGATAATTCACCCCTCCACTTT,CASSYVSGDNSPLHF
TRBV5-1,NA,NA,TRBJ2-7,TGCGCCAGCAGCCCGCAAACCTACGAGCAGTACTTC,CASSPQTYEQYF
TRBV12-3/TRBV12-4,many,NA,TRBJ1-2,TGTGCCAGCAGTTTACGAACGGCCCTGGGCGGCTACACCTTC,CASSLRTALGGYTF
TRBV15,few,NA,TRBJ1-5,TGTGCCACCAGCAGAGATCTACAGCCCCAGCATTTT,CATSRDLQPQHF
TRBV5-1,many,NA,TRBJ2-6,TGCGCCAGCAGCCACTCGGTTCTCTCTGGGGCCAACGTCCTGACTTTC,CASSHSVLSGANVLTF
TRBV7-9,many,TRBD1,TRBJ1-1,TGTGCCAGCAGCGGCCAGACAGGGTCCGCTGAAGCTTTCTTT,CASSGQTGSAEAFF
TRBV11-2,many,TRBD2,TRBJ2-1,TGTGCCAGCAGCTTATGGACTAGCGACCACAATGAGCAGTTCTTC,CASSLWTSDHNEQFF
TRBV11-2,many,TRBD1,TRBJ1-2,TGTGCCAGCAGCTTCGGAGGACAGGGGGCGCGACGAGGCTATGGCTACACCTTC,CASSFGGQGARRGYGYTF
TRBV20-1,NA,NA,TRBJ2-7,TGCAGTGCTTCCTCCGAGTACTACGAGCAGTACTTC,CSASSEYYEQYF
TRBV10-3,medium-sized,TRBD1,TRBJ1-6,TGTGCCATCAGAACAGGGGATAATTCACCCCTCCACTTT,CAIRTGDNSPLHF
TRBV29-1,many,NA,TRBJ1-1,TGCAGCGTCGCCGACAGCAACACTGAAGCTTTCTTT,CSVADSNTEAFF
TRBV24-1,many,NA,TRBJ1-4,TGTGCCACCAGTGATTCCTCCCGAAGGGCGGCTAATGAAAAACTGTTTTTT,CATSDSSRRAANEKLFF
TRBV27,many,NA,TRBJ2-2,TGTGCCAGCAGAACCTATGGGGTCGGGGAGCTGTTTTTT,CASRTYGVGELFF
TRBV18,few,NA,TRBJ2-5,TGTGCCAGCTCACCAACTTTAGAGACCCAGTACTTC,CASSPTLETQYF
TRBV20-1,many,TRBD2,TRBJ2-7,TGCAGTGCCGAACCGGGGACTAGCGAAAGCTACGAGCAGTACTTC,CSAEPGTSESYEQYF
TRBV9,many,TRBD1,TRBJ2-3,TGTGCCAGCAGCGTAACAACAGGGGGTCGCACAGATACGCAGTATTTT,CASSVTTGGRTDTQYF
TRBV2,NA,NA,TRBJ2-7,TGTGCCAGCAGGACCGGACGGATCTACGAGCAGTACTTC,CASRTGRIYEQYF
TRBV29-1,many,NA,TRBJ2-7,TGCAGCGTTGAATCCGGGACCACCTACGAGCAGTACTTC,CSVESGTTYEQYF
TRBV27,many,NA,TRBJ1-6,TGTGCCAGCAGTTACGGGACGACTTCACCCCTCCACTTT,CASSYGTTSPLHF
TRBV5-6,many,NA,TRBJ2-7,TGTGCCACCAGGGAGTCCGGGGCAGGGCCCTACGAGCAGTACTTC,CATRESGAGPYEQYF
TRBV4-3,many,TRBD2,TRBJ2-1,TGCGCCAGCAGCCAAGATTTAGGGAGCGGGAGGGGCGACAATGAGCAGTTCTTC,CASSQDLGSGRGDNEQFF
TRBV7-9,many,TRBD2,TRBJ2-7,TGTGCCAGCAGCGAACTAGCGATCGAGCAGTACTTC,CASSELAIEQYF
TRBV6-1,few,NA,TRBJ2-7,TGTGCCAGCAGTGAAGAAGGGTTTGAGCAGTACTTC,CASSEEGFEQYF
TRBV12-3/TRBV12-4,NA,NA,TRBJ2-1,TGTGCCAGCAGTCGCTTGGGATATAGGGCCTACAATGAGCAGTTCTTC,CASSRLGYRAYNEQFF
TRBV12-3/TRBV12-4,many,TRBD1,TRBJ1-2,TGTGCCAGCAGTTCAATGACAGGGGCGAGCTATGGCTACACCTTC,CASSSMTGASYGYTF
TRBV6-2/TRBV6-3,many,NA,TRBJ2-3,TGTGCCAGCGTCGACCGGGACCCTCGAGATACGCAGTATTTT,CASVDRDPRDTQYF
TRBV19,few,NA,TRBJ2-1,TGTGCCAGTAGTATAGCTCTCGGGACACATAGAGTCTCCTACAATGAGCAGTTCTTC,CASSIALGTHRVSYNEQFF
TRBV20-1,many,NA,TRBJ2-3,TGCAGTGCTAGCCCGAGACCCGGCCGGGCCACAGATACGCAGTATTTT,CSASPRPGRATDTQYF
TRBV20-1,NA,TRBD1,TRBJ1-2,TGCAGTGCTACCGGGACAGGGGGACTGTTCTATGGCTACACCTTC,CSATGTGGLFYGYTF
TRBV20-1,few,NA,TRBJ2-2,TGCAGTGCTAGTAATAGAGTCACCGGGGAGCTGTTTTTT,CSASNRVTGELFF
TRBV5-1,many,NA,TRBJ1-1,TGCGCCAGCAGCTTGGCTCTGGCAAAGAACACTGAAGCTTTCTTT,CASSLALAKNTEAFF
TRBV29-1,many,NA,TRBJ1-2,TGCAGTACGTCGCGGCAGGGCAAGGCAAGCTACACCTTC,CSTSRQGKASYTF
TRBV5-4,many,NA,TRBJ1-2,TGTGCCAGCAGCCGGTGGGGTCCTAACTATGGCTACACCTTC,CASSRWGPNYGYTF